This note documents a single TCR beta chain sequence. What it binds is not known. These data belong to a study of PD-1 blockade in classical Hodgkin lymphoma. General observations from the study: Nothing has yet pinned down what causes the repertoire differences, possibly disease activity or prior therapy. The study found that TCR diversity rose significantly by C4D1 in CD4+ but not CD8+ cells. Patients with a complete response exhibited baseline diversity comparable to newly diagnosed patients.

All the patients suffered relapse after autologous stem cell transplantation, and brentuximab vedotin exposure differed. Complete response, partial response or progressive disease was each patient's best response. The CDR3 has 13 amino acids. The V end was cut by 2 bases, the J end by 4 bases, with 8 bases between. The V gene's germline CDR1 is MNHEY and CDR2 SVGAGI. The data were produced by immunoSEQ multiplex PCR, yet TCRdb's version contains in-frame clones alone and is incomplete. The sample includes more than 140,000 clones, about four fifths seen only once; the top ten take approximately 9.6%.

The specimen was peripheral blood mononuclear cells (PBMCs), collected before the second cycle of nivolumab. The chain carries TRBV6-5 and TRBJ2-5; the D gene is possibly TRBD2 (6 bases). The TCR comes from a human donor with classical Hodgkin lymphoma. The CDR3 reads CASSYGGGETQYF. As DNA, the CDR3 is TGTGCCAGCAGTTACGGGGGAGGAGAGACCCAGTACTTC.